This section outlines one T cell receptor beta chain sequence together with its context. This CDR3 comprises 15 residues. The germline V gene has CDR1 MNHEY and CDR2 SMNVEV (reference sequence). V trimming: 7 bases; J trimming: 7 bases; junction bases outside the gene matches: 8. The time point here: peripheral blood 6 weeks after treatment start. This sample was included in a study of PD-L1 blockade in urothelial cancer. Study background: Atezolizumab was started by patients around 2014 at 1,200 mg intravenously every 3 weeks. Blood samples had a median of approximately 150,000 T cells.

The authors spiked synthetic TCR analog templates into each PCR. Assay used: immunoSEQ multiplex PCR; TCRdb lists only in-frame clones, some missing. Among 120,000 or so clones listed, more than 75% were seen once. The genes are TRBV27 and TRBJ1-6, with TRBD1 matching over 9 bases. The receptor comes from a man in his forties or fifties with urothelial cancer. The sequences come from PBMCs, collected around atezolizumab (anti-PD-L1) treatment. CDR3 DNA: TGTGCCAGCAACTCAGCCGGGACAGGGAATTCACCCCTCCACTTT. It yields the protein CASNSAGTGNSPLHF.